This T cell receptor beta chain was sequenced during a study of shared T cell receptors in the human thymus. Using immunoSEQ multiplex PCR, the repertoire was profiled, and TCRdb retains in-frame clones only, with some absent. In the table there are under 850,000 clones, 85% to 90% of which are singletons. From germline, CDR1 is LNHNV and CDR2 YYDKDF (reference sequence). The CDR3 length is 15 residues. V dropped 3 bases and J dropped 8 bases, with 18 bases sitting between them. The same sample was also used in a study of human thymus T cells.

The chain combines TRBV15 with TRBJ2-3, with D perhaps TRBD1 (6 bases). The TCR originated in a boy under three years old with a congenital heart defect. The sample taken for sequencing was thymocytes. The CDR3 coding sequence is TGTGCCACCAGCAGCGCTGGTGGACAGCCACGTACGCAGTATTTT. Its protein is CATSSAGGQPRTQYF. Supplemented by reference TRBV15 and TRBJ2-3, the full variable domain reads DAMVIQNPRYQVTQFGKPVTLSCSQTLNHNVMYWYQQKSSQAPKLLFHYYDKDFNNEADTPDNFQSRRPNTSFCFLDIRSPGLGDTAMYLCATSSAGGQPRTQYFGPGTRLTVL.